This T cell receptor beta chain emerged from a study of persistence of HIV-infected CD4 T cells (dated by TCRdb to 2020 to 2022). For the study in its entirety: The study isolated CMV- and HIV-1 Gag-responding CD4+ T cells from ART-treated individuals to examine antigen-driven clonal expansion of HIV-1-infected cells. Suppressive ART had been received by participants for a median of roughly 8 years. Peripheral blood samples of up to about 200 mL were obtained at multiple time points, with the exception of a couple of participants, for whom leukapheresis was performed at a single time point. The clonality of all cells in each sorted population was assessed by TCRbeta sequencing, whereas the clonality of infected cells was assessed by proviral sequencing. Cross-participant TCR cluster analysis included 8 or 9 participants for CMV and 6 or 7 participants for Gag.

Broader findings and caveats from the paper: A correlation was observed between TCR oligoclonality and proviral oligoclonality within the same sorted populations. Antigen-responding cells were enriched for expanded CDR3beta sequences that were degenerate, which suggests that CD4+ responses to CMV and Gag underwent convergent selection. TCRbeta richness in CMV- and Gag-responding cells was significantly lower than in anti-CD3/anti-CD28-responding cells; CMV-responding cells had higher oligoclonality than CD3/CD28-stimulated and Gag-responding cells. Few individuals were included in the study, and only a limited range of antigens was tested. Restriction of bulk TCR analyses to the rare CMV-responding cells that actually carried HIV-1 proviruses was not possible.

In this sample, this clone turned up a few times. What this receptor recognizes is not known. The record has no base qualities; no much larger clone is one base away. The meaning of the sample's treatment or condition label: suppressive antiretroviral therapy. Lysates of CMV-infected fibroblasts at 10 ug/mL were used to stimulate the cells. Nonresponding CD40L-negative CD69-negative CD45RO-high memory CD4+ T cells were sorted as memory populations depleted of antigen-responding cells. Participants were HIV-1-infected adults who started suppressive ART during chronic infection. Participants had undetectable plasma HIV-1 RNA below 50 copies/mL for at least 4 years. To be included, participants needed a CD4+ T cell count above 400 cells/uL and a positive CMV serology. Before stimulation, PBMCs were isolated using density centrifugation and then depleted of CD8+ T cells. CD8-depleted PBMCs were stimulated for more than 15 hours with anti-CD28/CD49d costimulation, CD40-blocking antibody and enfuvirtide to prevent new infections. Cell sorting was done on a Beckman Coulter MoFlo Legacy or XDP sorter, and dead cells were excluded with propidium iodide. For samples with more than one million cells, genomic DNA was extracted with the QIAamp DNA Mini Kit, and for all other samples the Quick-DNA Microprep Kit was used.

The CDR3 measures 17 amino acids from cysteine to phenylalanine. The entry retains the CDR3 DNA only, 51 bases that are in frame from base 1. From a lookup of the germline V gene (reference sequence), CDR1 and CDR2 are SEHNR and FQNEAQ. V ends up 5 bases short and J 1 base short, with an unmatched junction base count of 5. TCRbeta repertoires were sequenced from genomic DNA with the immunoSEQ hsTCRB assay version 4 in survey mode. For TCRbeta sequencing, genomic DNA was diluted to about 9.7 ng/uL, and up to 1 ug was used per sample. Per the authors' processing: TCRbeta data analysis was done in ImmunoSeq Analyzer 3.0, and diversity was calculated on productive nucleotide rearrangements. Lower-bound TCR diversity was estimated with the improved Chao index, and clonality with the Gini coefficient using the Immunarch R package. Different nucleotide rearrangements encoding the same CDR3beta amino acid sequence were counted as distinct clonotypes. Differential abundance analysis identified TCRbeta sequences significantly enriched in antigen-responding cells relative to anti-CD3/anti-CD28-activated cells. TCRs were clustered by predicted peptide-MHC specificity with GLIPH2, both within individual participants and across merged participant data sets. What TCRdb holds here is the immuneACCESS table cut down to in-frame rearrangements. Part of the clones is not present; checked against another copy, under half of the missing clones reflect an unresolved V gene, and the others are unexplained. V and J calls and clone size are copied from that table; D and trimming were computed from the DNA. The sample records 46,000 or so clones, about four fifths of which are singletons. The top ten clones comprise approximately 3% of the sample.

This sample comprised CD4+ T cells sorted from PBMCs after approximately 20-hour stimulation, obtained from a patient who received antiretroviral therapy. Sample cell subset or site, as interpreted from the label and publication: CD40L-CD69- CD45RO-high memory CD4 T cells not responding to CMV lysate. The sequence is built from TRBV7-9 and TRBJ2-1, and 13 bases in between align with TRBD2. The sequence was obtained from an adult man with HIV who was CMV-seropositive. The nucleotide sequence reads TGTGCCAGCAGCCTACTAGCGGGAGGGAGATCCTACAATGAGCAGTTCTTC. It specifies CASSLLAGGRSYNEQFF.